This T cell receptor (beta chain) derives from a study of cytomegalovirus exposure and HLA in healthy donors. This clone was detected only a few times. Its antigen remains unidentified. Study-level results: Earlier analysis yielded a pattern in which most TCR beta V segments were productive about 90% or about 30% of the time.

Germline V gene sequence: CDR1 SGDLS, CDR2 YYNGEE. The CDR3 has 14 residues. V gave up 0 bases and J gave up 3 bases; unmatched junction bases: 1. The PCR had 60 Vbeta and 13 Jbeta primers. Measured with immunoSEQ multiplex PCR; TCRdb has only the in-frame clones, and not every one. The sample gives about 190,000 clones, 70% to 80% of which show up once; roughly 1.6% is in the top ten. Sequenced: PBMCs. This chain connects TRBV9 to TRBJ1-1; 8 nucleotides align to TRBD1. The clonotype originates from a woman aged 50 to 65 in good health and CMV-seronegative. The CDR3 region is CASSVGQGHTEAFF. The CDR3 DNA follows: TGTGCCAGCAGCGTAGGACAGGGGCACACTGAAGCTTTCTTT.